This TCR beta chain derives from a study of Graves' ophthalmopathy and Graves' hyperthyroidism listed by TCRdb under 2018. The study in broad terms: Peripheral blood was collected at initial diagnosis, before any treatment. TCR beta repertoire signatures were used to distinguish Graves' ophthalmopathy from Graves' hyperthyroidism and to predict progression to ophthalmopathy. In total, around 130 blood samples were TCR-sequenced: around 42 ophthalmopathy, over 70 hyperthyroidism and about 17 hyperthyroidism-to-ophthalmopathy patients. To explore V-J signatures that separate ophthalmopathy from hyperthyroidism, a discovery set of 95 to 100 patients was enrolled, consisting of about 41 with ophthalmopathy and roughly 60 with stable hyperthyroidism. For independent validation, a separate cohort was made up of approximately 19 hyperthyroidism patients plus 17 patients who later progressed from hyperthyroidism to ophthalmopathy. T-cell repertoires of thyroid tissue and blood were compared in several hyperthyroidism patients. After sampling, hyperthyroidism patients received methimazole starting at 30 mg daily, and ophthalmopathy patients received high-dose intravenous methylprednisolone. The 85 to 100 discovery patients were divided at random into training and test sets in a 7:3 ratio.

Here is what the overall study found, with its caveats: Most of the expanded thyroid clonotypes with a frequency above 0.001 were also detected in blood, and it was suggested that the thyroid immune response may be reflected by blood repertoires. No statistical method was used to predetermine the sample size, and group allocation was not hidden from the investigators. The 13-signature model separated ophthalmopathy from stable hyperthyroidism with approximately 88% sensitivity and around 84% specificity in cross-validation, and 80%/75% in the test set. In validation, the model predicted ophthalmopathy progression with 55% to 71% sensitivity and roughly 72% specificity; eleven to twelve predicted patients were CT-confirmed with GO in a median of around 6.5 months.

TCR beta CDR3 regions were amplified from RNA transcripts for repertoire sequencing. The first round was an RT-PCR using HTBI primers with the Qiagen OneStep RT-PCR kit, and this first round was followed by a second-round multiplex PCR, then size selection and purification. The libraries underwent paired-end sequencing with 100 bp reads on an Illumina HiSeq2000. As for how the authors treated the data: SOAPnuke was used to process the reads, removing any read that contained adapters or uncalled bases, had a mean Phred below 15, or lacked an exact match to the constant primer or identifier. COPE v1.2.5 was used to merge the high-quality paired reads. Each unique nucleotide sequence was treated as a clonotype, and MiTCR v1.1 was used to align the clonotypes to the IMGT TRB V, D and J references. Only V-J combinations with frequency above 0.0001 were analysed, covering approximately 99% of repertoires. A TCR clonal expansion and chaos score per V-J combination was defined as the ratio of F50 clonal expansion to chaos observed in the TCRdist matrix. Welch's t-statistics and random forest were used to narrow the features down to around 12 V-J combinations, which were then fed into a naive Bayes classifier. The Morisita-Horn index was used to measure how similar the thyroid and blood repertoires were. TCRdb applied fastp at Q25 and MiXCR to the public reads, then kept only in-frame beta chains. Rows are unified per CDR3 protein, each entry keeping the most common DNA and genes. It is TCRdb's table, rather than the study itself, that gives the V and J calls and clone size. This sample comprises about 400,000 distinct CDR3 sequences, about 16% of them detected only once. The ten largest clones add up to roughly 1.5% of the sample.

Per the germline V gene (reference sequence), LGHDT is the CDR1 and YNNKEL is the CDR2. Reading from cysteine to phenylalanine, the CDR3 counts 14 amino acids. The sequence is cut down to CDR3 DNA, 42 bases in frame from base 1. The junction carries 7 bases between V and J, which are trimmed by 0 bases and 1 base respectively. The ophthalmopathy patients had moderately to severely active disease, with a Clinical Activity Score of 3 or higher, a NOSPECS grade of 4 or higher, and a disease duration of less than 3 months. Anyone with other autoimmune diseases, uncontrolled infections, pregnancy or lactation was excluded from the study. Clinical symptoms, serum thyroxine, TRAb, thyroid ultrasound and orbital computed tomography formed the basis of the diagnosis. Ficoll-Paque density gradient centrifugation was used to isolate PBMCs from 8.5 to 10 ml of fresh peripheral blood. Total RNA was extracted with Trizol reagent and quality-checked on an Agilent 2100 Bioanalyzer.

This clonotype was seen repeatedly, ten times or more. Its recognized antigen is unknown. Base quality data are lacking; no much larger clone is found one base away. This chain joins TRBV3-1 to TRBJ2-7; too little of a D gene remains to name it. The specimen sequenced was peripheral blood. The TCR originated in a woman between 18 and 30 years old with Graves' ophthalmopathy. Donor details come from another sample of the same person, matched by shared clones. The CDR3 has the sequence CASSQESRSYEQYF. The DNA sequence follows: TGTGCCAGCAGCCAAGAAAGCAGGTCCTACGAGCAGTACTTC.